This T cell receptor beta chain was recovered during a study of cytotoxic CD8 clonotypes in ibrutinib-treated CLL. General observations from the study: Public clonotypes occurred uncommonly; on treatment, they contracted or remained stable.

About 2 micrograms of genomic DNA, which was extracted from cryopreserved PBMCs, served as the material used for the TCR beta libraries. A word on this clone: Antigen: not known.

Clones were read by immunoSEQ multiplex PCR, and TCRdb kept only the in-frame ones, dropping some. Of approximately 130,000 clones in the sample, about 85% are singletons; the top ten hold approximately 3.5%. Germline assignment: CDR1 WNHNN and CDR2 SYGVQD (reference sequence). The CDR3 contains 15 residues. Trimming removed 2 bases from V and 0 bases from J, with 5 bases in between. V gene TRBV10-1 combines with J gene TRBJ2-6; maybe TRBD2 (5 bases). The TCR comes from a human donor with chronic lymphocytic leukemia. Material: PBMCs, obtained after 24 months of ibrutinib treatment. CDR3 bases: TGCGCCAGCAGTGAGGGGAGCTCTGGGGCCAACGTCCTGACTTTC. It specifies CASSEGSSGANVLTF.